The next 22 T cell receptor beta chains were all read from a single sample in a study of cytomegalovirus exposure and HLA in healthy donors. PCR amplification relied on 60 Vbeta primers (plus 13 Jbeta primers). Some clones are missing from TCRdb's copy, which holds only in-frame ones; the method was immunoSEQ multiplex PCR. The sample carries over 150,000 clones, 75% to 90% recorded once. Sample: PBMCs. The receptors were sampled from a woman aged 50 to 60 in good health and CMV-seropositive.

This chain connects TRBV27 to TRBJ1-2; a weak D match, TRBD1 (6 bases). The CDR3 length is 14 residues. The ends were cut back, 6 bases at V and 8 bases at J, with 19 bases in the middle. Germline values: CDR1 MNHEY, CDR2 SMNVEV (reference sequence). Here the CDR3 DNA reads TGTGCCAGCAGAAACCTCCAGGGGATTAGAGGCTACACCTTC. Protein product: CASRNLQGIRGYTF.

This chain connects TRBV18 to TRBJ1-1, with TRBD1 matching over 8 bases. The CDR3 is 16 amino acids. V gave up 0 bases and J gave up 0 bases; unmatched junction bases: 3. Germline-derived CDR1 and CDR2 are KGHSH and LQKENI. The DNA for the CDR3 is TGTGCCAGCTCACCACCCACAGGGGGTATGAACACTGAAGCTTTCTTT. Amino acid sequence: CASSPPTGGMNTEAFF.

This clone was picked up one time. The chain recombines TRBV18 with TRBJ1-3, with D hard to call. The CDR3 loop spans 13 amino acids. Germline CDR1 is KGHSH and CDR2 is LQKENI. V gave up 3 bases and J gave up 4 bases, with 7 bases separating them. The CDR3 protein is CASSPSEGNTIYF. The CDR3 DNA follows: TGTGCCAGCTCACCTTCGGAGGGAAACACCATATATTTT.

J is TRBJ1-5 and V is TRBV28; D gene unclear. The V end lost 6 bases, the J end lost 5 bases, and 14 bases lay between the germline ends. Germline V gene data show CDR1 as MDHEN and CDR2 as SYDVKM. The CDR3 length is 14 residues. CDR3 nucleotides: TGTGCCAGCAGGTGGTCAGGCCAGGATCAGCCCCAGCATTTT. Protein sequence: CASRWSGQDQPQHF.

This rearrangement joins TRBV6-5 to TRBJ1-1; TRBD1 might be the D (6 bases). The V end was cut by 1 base, the J end by 1 base, with 7 bases between. The CDR3 sequence is 14 residues long. Germline CDR1 reads MNHEY; CDR2 reads SVGAGI. DNA for the CDR3: TGTGCCAGCAGTTACTGGGGACAGAACACTGAAGCTTTCTTT. Amino acids: CASSYWGQNTEAFF.

The chain is built from TRBV6-4 and TRBJ2-2; D is possibly TRBD1 (5 bases). The germline V and J ends were trimmed by 5 bases and 2 bases, with 9 bases remaining between them. This CDR3 is 14 amino acids long. Germline V CDR1 and CDR2: MRHNA, SNTAGT. The CDR3 region has the DNA TGTGCCAGCAGTTGGACACATAACACCGGGGAGCTGTTTTTT. Amino acid sequence: CASSWTHNTGELFF.

As to this clone: This sequence is one base from a far larger clone and is likely a read error. This chain's CDR3 is CGSSGDTFYEQYF. The CDR3 DNA sequence: TGTGGCAGCAGCGGGGACACCTTCTACGAGCAGTACTTC. The chain couples TRBV5-6 to TRBJ2-7, with a possible D match to TRBD2 (7 bases). The CDR3 is 13 amino acids. Germline CDR1 SGHDT, CDR2 YYEEEE.

The V call is TRBV6-1, the J call TRBJ1-2; D not resolved. The germline V gene has CDR1 MNHNS and CDR2 SASEGT. V shed 4 bases and J shed 1 base, with 16 bases lying between them. There are 16 residues in the CDR3. The CDR3 spells CASSARGSPLNYGYTF. CDR3 nucleotide sequence: TGTGCCAGCAGTGCGCGAGGGAGCCCTCTTAACTATGGCTACACCTTC.

The chain couples TRBV15 to TRBJ1-4; D is possibly TRBD1 (6 bases). Trimming stripped 7 bases from V and 3 bases from J, with 12 bases between. Germline CDR1 and CDR2: LNHNV and YYDKDF (reference sequence). CDR3 size: 14 residues. CDR3 sequence: CATTTDRANEKLFF. The CDR3 DNA reads TGTGCCACCACTACGGACAGAGCTAATGAAAAACTGTTTTTT.

The rearrangement joins TRBV4-1 to TRBJ1-3; D remains ambiguous. The CDR3 is made up of 21 amino acids. Looked up from germline, CDR1 is MGHRA and CDR2 is YSYEKL. The germline V and J ends were trimmed by 0 bases and 0 bases, with 24 bases remaining between them. The CDR3 bases are TGCGCCAGCAGCCAAGAAGGTTACGAGGATTGGGTAAGACGCTCTGGAAACACCATATATTTT. Its protein is CASSQEGYEDWVRRSGNTIYF.

The chain uses TRBV7-2 and TRBJ2-1; D possibly corresponds to TRBD1 (6 bases). Between the trimmed V and J ends, which lost 0 bases and 7 bases, there was a span of 16 bases. CDR1 SGHTA and CDR2 FQGNSA come from the germline V gene. The CDR3 consists of 16 residues. The CDR3 here is CASSLATGRGENEQFF. CDR3 coding DNA: TGTGCCAGCAGCTTAGCTACAGGGCGTGGGGAAAATGAGCAGTTCTTC.

V is TRBV6-5 and J is TRBJ2-7; 9 positions match TRBD1. There are 14 residues in the CDR3. V shed 7 bases, J shed 2 bases, and the junction held 6 bases outside the gene matches. CDR1 is MNHEY, CDR2 SVGAGI, per germline. CDR3 coding DNA: TGTGCCAGCAAGAGGACAGGGGAAACCTACGAGCAGTACTTC. It yields the protein CASKRTGETYEQYF.

The V call is TRBV5-1, the J call TRBJ2-1; 10 nucleotides align to TRBD1. V lost 0 bases, J lost 8 bases, and 5 bases stayed unmatched. This CDR3 is built from 15 residues. Per the germline V gene, CDR1 is SGHRS and CDR2 is YFSETQ. The DNA of the CDR3 is TGCGCCAGCAGCTTGGGGGGGACAGGGGCCCATGAGCAGTTCTTC. Protein product: CASSLGGTGAHEQFF.

This clone was seen just once. The CDR3 loop is CASSSGGGESIFTGELFF. DNA of the CDR3: TGTGCCAGCAGCTCCGGGGGGGGCGAAAGCATCTTCACCGGGGAGCTGTTTTTT. The chain has TRBV5-5 and TRBJ2-2; TRBD2 matches at 8 bases. Germline loops: CDR1 SGHKS, CDR2 YYEKEE (reference sequence). With V trimmed by 3 bases and J by 4 bases, 14 bases remained unmatched. The CDR3 is made up of 18 amino acids.

The J gene is TRBJ1-3, the V gene TRBV18; D gene unclear. CDR1 is KGHSH, CDR2 LQKENI, per germline. The CDR3 runs 16 residues. The ends were cut back, 1 base at V and 2 bases at J, with 12 bases in the middle. CDR3 in DNA: TGTGCCAGCTCACCACGGATGGCGGCTGCTGGAAACACCATATATTTT. The encoded protein is CASSPRMAAAGNTIYF.

This chain joins TRBV28 and TRBJ2-7; 9 positions match TRBD2. In germline, CDR1 is MDHEN, CDR2 SYDVKM. Trimming cost V 5 bases and J 2 bases; bases outside gene matches: 7. This CDR3 spans 15 amino acids. The CDR3 protein is CASSPWTSDTYEQYF. For the CDR3, the DNA is TGTGCCAGCAGTCCCTGGACTAGCGACACCTACGAGCAGTACTTC.

Comment on this clone: One junction end does not reproduce the germline sequence, and a read error may be involved. This chain links TRBV27 with TRBJ2-6, with 12 bases aligning to TRBD2. The CDR3 totals 17 residues. The germline CDR1 and CDR2 sequences are MNHEY and SMNVEV (reference sequence). The CDR3 region has the DNA TGTGCCAGCAGTGTACTAGCGGGGGGCTCTGGGGCCAACGGCCTGACTTTC. Residues: CASSVLAGGSGANGLTF.

The chain joins TRBV16 to TRBJ1-5; the D gene is possibly TRBD1 (5 bases). The CDR3 is 14 residues long. Per germline, CDR1 KGHSY and CDR2 FQNENV. Trimming pared 0 bases from V and 6 bases from J, leaving 9 bases between. This CDR3 reads CASSQSVGAQPQHF. The DNA for the CDR3 is TGTGCCAGCAGCCAATCGGTAGGGGCTCAGCCCCAGCATTTT.

The chain uses TRBV4-3 and TRBJ2-5; no clear D gene. Germline assignment: CDR1 LGHNA and CDR2 YSLEER. The CDR3 sequence is 15 residues long. V dropped 1 base and J dropped 5 bases, with 14 bases sitting between them. For the CDR3, the DNA is TGCGCCAGCAGCCAAGTTGACTCACCTAGGGAGACCCAGTACTTC. It specifies CASSQVDSPRETQYF.

Points on this clone: Its ends do not fully match the called genes, so a read error is possible. The chain has TRBV4-1 and TRBJ2-3; 8 bases line up with TRBD1. The CDR3 loop spans 13 amino acids. The germline V gene has CDR1 MGHRA and CDR2 YSYEKL. The CDR3 region is CASSQRQGNTQYF. CDR3 DNA sequence: TGTGCCAGCAGCCAAAGACAGGGGAATACGCAGTATTTT.

The chain employs TRBV27 and TRBJ1-5, with D possibly TRBD1 on 5 matching bases. The length of the CDR3 is 13 residues. Germline-derived CDR1 and CDR2 are MNHEY and SMNVEV (reference sequence). Trimming pared 3 bases from V and 8 bases from J, leaving 11 bases between. The CDR3 sequence: CASSLGLLKPQHF. The CDR3 region has the DNA TGTGCCAGCAGTTTGGGACTCCTGAAGCCCCAGCATTTT.

J is TRBJ1-1 and V is TRBV15; tentative D call: TRBD1 (6 bases). The CDR3 spans 13 residues. CDR1 is LNHNV, CDR2 YYDKDF, per germline (reference sequence). The ends were cut back, 5 bases at V and 4 bases at J, with 11 bases in the middle. The CDR3 region is CATSHTGSTEAFF. The CDR3 DNA sequence: TGTGCCACCAGCCATACAGGGAGCACTGAAGCTTTCTTT.